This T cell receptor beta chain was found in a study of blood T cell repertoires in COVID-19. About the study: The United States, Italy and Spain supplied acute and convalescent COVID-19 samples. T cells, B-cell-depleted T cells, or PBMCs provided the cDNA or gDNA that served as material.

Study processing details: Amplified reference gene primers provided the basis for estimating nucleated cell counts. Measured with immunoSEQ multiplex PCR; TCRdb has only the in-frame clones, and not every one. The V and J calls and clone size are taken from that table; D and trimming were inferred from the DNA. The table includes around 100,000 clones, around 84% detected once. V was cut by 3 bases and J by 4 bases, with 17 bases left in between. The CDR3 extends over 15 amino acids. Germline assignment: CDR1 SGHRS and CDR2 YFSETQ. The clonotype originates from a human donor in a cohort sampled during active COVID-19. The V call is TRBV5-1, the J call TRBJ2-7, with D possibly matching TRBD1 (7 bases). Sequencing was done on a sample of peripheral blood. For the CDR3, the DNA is TGCGCCAGCAGCTCCCAGGGGGGAGGACAATACGAGCAGTACTTC. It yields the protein CASSSQGGGQYEQYF.